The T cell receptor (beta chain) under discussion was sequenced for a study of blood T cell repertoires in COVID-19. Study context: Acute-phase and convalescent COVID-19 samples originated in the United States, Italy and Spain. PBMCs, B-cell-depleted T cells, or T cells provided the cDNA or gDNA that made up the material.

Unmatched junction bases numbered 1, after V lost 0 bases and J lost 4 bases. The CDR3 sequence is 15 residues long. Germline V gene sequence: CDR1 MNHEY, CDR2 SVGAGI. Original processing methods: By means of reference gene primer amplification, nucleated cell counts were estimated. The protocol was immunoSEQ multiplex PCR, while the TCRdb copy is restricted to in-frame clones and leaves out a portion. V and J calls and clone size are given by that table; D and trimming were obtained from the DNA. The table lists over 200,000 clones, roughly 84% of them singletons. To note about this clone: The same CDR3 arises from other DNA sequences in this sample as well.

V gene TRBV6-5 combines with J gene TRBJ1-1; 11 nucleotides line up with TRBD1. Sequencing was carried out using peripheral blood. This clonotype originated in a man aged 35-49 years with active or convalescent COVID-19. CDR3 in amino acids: CASSYSGTGGTEAFF. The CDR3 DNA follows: TGTGCCAGCAGTTACTCCGGGACAGGGGGCACTGAAGCTTTCTTT.